The sample holds a few counts of the clone carrying this T cell receptor (beta chain). Its antigen remains unknown. The source of the sample is a study of post-analysis software for immune sequencing data. At the level of the study: Relapsing-remitting, secondary progressive and progressive-relapsing forms made up the multiple sclerosis disease courses.

Trimming left V 0 bases short and J 9 bases short, with 6 bases between. The CDR3 is 11 residues long. Germline loops: CDR1 DFQATT, CDR2 SNEGSKA (reference sequence). Built from TCR beta cDNA, the libraries had unique molecular identifiers in them. Out of 1 to 10 million T cells, 470,000 or so cDNA molecules were generated. TCRdb re-derived calls from the PCR reads in MiXCR, one entry per CDR3 protein. Among around 200,000 distinct CDR3 sequences listed, 29% were seen once. Study results and limitations: Normalized Chao1 diversity in multiple sclerosis patients fell significantly below that of controls. Five or six TRBV segments were significantly more frequent in patients than in controls. TRBV5-6, TRBV5-1 and TRBV20-1 were among these segments.

The V call is TRBV20-1, the J call TRBJ2-1; D gene uncertain. The source material was blood. The TCR sequence derives from a girl between 2 and 17 years old with multiple sclerosis. CDR3 sequence: CSARDRLEQFF. Here the CDR3 DNA reads TGCAGTGCTAGAGATCGTCTTGAGCAGTTCTTC.